The clone carrying this TCR beta chain has only a few counts. These data are taken from a study of blood T cells in healthy people across ages. The use of a sample-barcoded 5' primer and a J-beta primer mix characterized a second PCR of about 6 to 12 cycles. Using its own MiXCR run on the 5' RACE reads, TCRdb lists one record per CDR3 protein. The data contain more than 750,000 distinct CDR3 sequences, around 29% of them singletons. The V and J ends lost 2 bases and 3 bases, in that order; junction bases with no gene match: 15. Germline V gene data show CDR1 as SGHRS and CDR2 as YFSETQ. This CDR3 has 18 amino acids. This same sample was also part of a study on T cells of mothers and their children. That paper notes: The authors added sample barcodes and 2-4 random nucleotides using the M1S primer of the second PCR.

Sequencing used blood. This TCR was sampled from a woman in her thirties or forties in good health. The genes are TRBV5-1 and TRBJ2-5, with 8 bases aligning to TRBD2. CDR3 sequence reads: CASSLGRRGESREETQYF. In nucleotides, the CDR3 is TGCGCCAGCAGCTTAGGTCGGCGGGGGGAATCAAGGGAAGAGACCCAGTACTTC.